This paragraph covers one T cell receptor (beta chain) sequence. Authors' methods: Reference gene primers were amplified, and this amplification served to estimate nucleated cell counts. Generated by immunoSEQ multiplex PCR, the TCRdb table keeps only in-frame clones and is missing some. V, J and clone size are taken as reported in that table, and D and trimming were inferred from the DNA itself. This sample has approximately 350,000 clones, with over 80% found just once. Germline V gene lookup returns CDR1 MNHEY and CDR2 SMNVEV (reference sequence). With 1 base clipped from V and 0 bases from J, the junction kept 9 bases outside the gene matches. The CDR3 loop spans 17 amino acids. This sample stems from a study of blood T cell repertoires in COVID-19. About the research overall: The United States, Italy and Spain supplied acute and convalescent COVID-19 samples.

Participants were aged about 18 to 100 years from about two dozen US areas. Sequencing used PBMCs or T cells enriched from blood (not recorded which). V is TRBV27 and J is TRBJ2-7; 7 bases are a match to TRBD1. This receptor was identified in a woman in her forties or fifties who had recovered from COVID-19. The chain's CDR3 is CASSLYPQQGVSYEQYF. CDR3 nucleotides: TGTGCCAGCAGTTTATACCCCCAGCAGGGGGTCTCCTACGAGCAGTACTTC.